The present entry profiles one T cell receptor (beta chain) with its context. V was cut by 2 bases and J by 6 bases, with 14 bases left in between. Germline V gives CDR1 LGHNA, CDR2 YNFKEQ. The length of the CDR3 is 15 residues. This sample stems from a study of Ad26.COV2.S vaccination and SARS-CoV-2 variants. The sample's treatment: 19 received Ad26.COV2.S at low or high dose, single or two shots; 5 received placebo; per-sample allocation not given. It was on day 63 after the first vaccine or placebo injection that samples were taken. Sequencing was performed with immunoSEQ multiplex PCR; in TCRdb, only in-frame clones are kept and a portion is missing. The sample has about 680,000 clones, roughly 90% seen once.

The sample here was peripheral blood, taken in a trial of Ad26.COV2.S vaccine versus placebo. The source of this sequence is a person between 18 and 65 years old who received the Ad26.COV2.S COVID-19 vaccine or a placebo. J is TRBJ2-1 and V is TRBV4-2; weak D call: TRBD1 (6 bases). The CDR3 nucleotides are TGTGCCAGCAGCCAATTACAGGGTATCGGCAATGAGCAGTTCTTC. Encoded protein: CASSQLQGIGNEQFF.